Following are 32 T cell receptor beta chains from one sample sequenced in a study of beta chain features in type 1 diabetes. General study findings and limits: TCRB CDR3s from Type 1 diabetes patients were moderately but significantly shorter in all four CD4+ subsets.

Their specific antigens are unknown. Isolated RNA was reverse transcribed in full, so expressed TCRB transcripts were sequenced. The data were produced by immunoSEQ multiplex PCR, yet TCRdb's version contains in-frame clones alone and is incomplete. This table has some 110,000 clones, roughly 17% appearing once. The source material was central memory CD4+ T cells from blood. Receptors originate from a man aged 25-45 years with type 1 diabetes.

V and J are TRBV29-1 and TRBJ2-1; D unresolved. V was pared by 3 bases and J by 1 base, with 4 bases between. The V gene's germline CDR1 is SQVTM and CDR2 ANQGSEA. This CDR3 is built from 12 residues. CDR3 nucleotides: TGCAGCGTTGACGGGTCCTACAATGAGCAGTTCTTC. It translates to CSVDGSYNEQFF.

This clone is labeled as medium-sized. The genes are TRBV10-3 and TRBJ2-2; TRBD1 aligns across 8 bases. The V gene end was trimmed by 2 bases and the J gene end by 1 base; junction bases not matched to a gene: 6. The germline V gene has CDR1 ENHRY and CDR2 SYGVKD. CDR3 length equals 17 residues. The CDR3 DNA reads TGTGCCATCAGTGAGAAATTGGGGACAGGGAACACCGGGGAGCTGTTTTTT. Translating it yields CAISEKLGTGNTGELFF.

This clone was counted only a few times. The chain combines TRBV6-1 with TRBJ1-2; D is unresolved. The CDR3 sequence is 12 residues long. Germline V lookup: CDR1 MNHNS, CDR2 SASEGT. V gave up 5 bases and J gave up 8 bases, with 12 bases separating them. CDR3 nucleotide sequence: TGTGCCAGCAGTTATGGGCCTTGGGGCTACACCTTC. Amino acid sequence: CASSYGPWGYTF.

This clone was detected a few times. This rearrangement joins TRBV5-1 to TRBJ2-3, with D possibly matching TRBD1 (6 bases). Germline V gene lookup returns CDR1 SGHRS and CDR2 YFSETQ. V was cut by 1 base and J by 1 base, with 13 bases left in between. The length of the CDR3 is 16 residues. The CDR3 loop reads CASSLSPGEGTDTQYF. CDR3 bases: TGCGCCAGCAGCTTGAGTCCAGGGGAAGGCACAGATACGCAGTATTTT.

This clone was picked up a small number of times. The chain employs TRBV7-3 and TRBJ2-5; D not resolved. The CDR3 length is 13 residues. CDR1 SGHTA and CDR2 FQGTGA come from the germline V gene. Trimming removed 6 bases at V and 1 base at J, with 9 bases between. The CDR3 loop reads CASSLDPQETQYF. CDR3 DNA: TGTGCCAGCAGTCTTGATCCCCAAGAGACCCAGTACTTC.

The V and J genes are TRBV30 and TRBJ2-2, with D perhaps matching TRBD2 (5 bases). CDR3 size: 15 residues. Per the germline V gene, CDR1 is GTSNPN and CDR2 is SVGIG (reference sequence). Trimming cost V 0 bases and J 4 bases, with 12 bases left between them. In DNA, the CDR3 is TGTGCCTGGAGTGTACCCGGGGTATTCACCGGGGAGCTGTTTTTT. As protein: CAWSVPGVFTGELFF.

The DNA of the CDR3 is TGCGCCAGCAGCCAAGGATCGGGTGAGCAGTTCTTC. This encodes CASSQGSGEQFF. The genes are TRBV4-3 and TRBJ2-1; D unresolved. Germline values: CDR1 LGHNA, CDR2 YSLEER. Between the trimmed V and J ends, which lost 1 base and 9 bases, there was a span of 7 bases. The CDR3 has 12 amino acids.

The genes are TRBV2 and TRBJ2-5; unclear D gene. This CDR3 spans 14 amino acids. V lost 4 bases, J lost 11 bases, and 20 bases lay in between. The germline V gene encodes CDR1 SNHLY and CDR2 FYNNEI. The CDR3 DNA follows: TGTGCCAGCAGTGGGAAGGATCCCCCGCCGGAGCAGTACTTC. Its protein product is CASSGKDPPPEQYF. The variable domain in full, completed from reference TRBV2 and TRBJ2-5, reads EPEVTQTPSHQVTQMGQEVILRCVPISNHLYFYWYRQILGQKVEFLVSFYNNEISEKSEIFDDQFSVERPDGSNFTLKIRSTKLEDSAMYFCASSGKDPPPEQYFGPGTRLLVL.

CDR3 sequence (DNA): TGTGCCAGTAGTACTTCCCGAACAGAGACCCAGTACTTC. This gives the protein CASSTSRTETQYF. J is TRBJ2-5 and V is TRBV19; D ambiguous. The CDR3 consists of 13 residues. The V and J ends lost 4 bases and 4 bases respectively, with 10 bases between them. Germline V gene lookup returns CDR1 LNHDA and CDR2 SQIVND (reference sequence).

The genes are TRBV11-3 and TRBJ1-1; 8 nucleotides match TRBD1. The CDR3 has 18 residues. Looked up from germline, CDR1 is SGHNT and CDR2 is YENEEA. J gave up 1 base and V 5 bases, and 15 bases lay outside the gene matches. The CDR3 is CASSPNSGTGAKNTEAFF. CDR3 sequence (DNA): TGTGCCAGCAGCCCAAACTCCGGGACAGGTGCGAAGAACACTGAAGCTTTCTTT.

V is TRBV27 and J is TRBJ2-5, with 9 nucleotides matching TRBD2. Germline CDR1 and CDR2: MNHEY and SMNVEV (reference sequence). V was clipped by 5 bases and J by 7 bases; unmatched bases: 8. The CDR3 is 14 amino acids. The CDR3 nucleotides are TGTGCCAGCAGTCGAAGCGGGACTAGCTCGACCCAGTACTTC. This translates into CASSRSGTSSTQYF.

The V and J genes are TRBV27 and TRBJ2-5; 13 bases fit TRBD2. Trimming cost V 6 bases and J 5 bases; bases outside gene matches: 9. The CDR3 loop spans 16 amino acids. Germline CDR1 and CDR2: MNHEY and SMNVEV (reference sequence). In DNA form, the CDR3 reads TGTGCCAGCAGCTTAGGACTAGCGGGGGCAGGGGAGACCCAGTACTTC. Protein product: CASSLGLAGAGETQYF.

This clone has just a few counts. V gene TRBV2 combines with J gene TRBJ1-6; 9 nucleotides agree with TRBD1. Germline V gives CDR1 SNHLY, CDR2 FYNNEI. V trimming: 8 bases; J trimming: 7 bases; junction bases outside the gene matches: 9. This CDR3 has 15 residues. The CDR3 nucleotides are TGTGCCAGCGCAAGCTCAGGACAGGGGAATTCACCCCTCCACTTT. Its protein is CASASSGQGNSPLHF.

The chain couples TRBV19 to TRBJ2-2; D might be TRBD1 (7 bases). V was trimmed by 9 bases and J by 6 bases, leaving 11 bases between them. The V gene's germline CDR1 is LNHDA and CDR2 SQIVND (reference sequence). The CDR3 runs 12 residues. In nucleotides, the CDR3 is TGTGCCAGCGACAGGGAGGCCGGGGAGCTGTTTTTT. Amino acids: CASDREAGELFF.

This clone has just a few counts. The V and J genes are TRBV7-8 and TRBJ2-7, with D perhaps matching TRBD1 or TRBD2 (5 bases each). Trimming pared 1 base from V and 9 bases from J, leaving 19 bases between. This CDR3 spans 15 amino acids. In germline, CDR1 is SGHVS, CDR2 FQNEAQ. The CDR3 sequence is CASSLGAREQGGQYF. The CDR3, as DNA: TGTGCCAGCAGCTTAGGCGCCAGGGAGCAGGGCGGGCAGTACTTC.

Only a few counts were recorded for this clone. The genes are TRBV5-6 and TRBJ2-7; TRBD2 aligns across 8 bases. J was trimmed by 3 bases and V by 9 bases; bases with no gene match: 14. This CDR3 contains 15 residues. Germline V gene lookup returns CDR1 SGHDT and CDR2 YYEEEE. CDR3: CATGIGGGLNYEQYF. DNA of the CDR3: TGTGCCACTGGCATCGGCGGGGGGTTAAACTACGAGCAGTACTTC.

This rearrangement joins TRBV11-2 to TRBJ2-7; D may match TRBD1 or TRBD2 (6 bases each). Trimming took off 4 bases at V and 0 bases at J, with 16 bases between the two ends. The germline CDR1 and CDR2 sequences are SGHAT and FQNNGV. This CDR3 contains 16 residues. CDR3 nucleotides: TGTGCCAGCAGCTCGCTCCGGGGGCTCTCCTCCTACGAGCAGTACTTC. It is translated as CASSSLRGLSSYEQYF.

In its sample, this clone was seen many times. The CDR3 here is CASSGVGQYEQYF. DNA for the CDR3: TGTGCCAGTAGCGGGGTGGGCCAATACGAGCAGTACTTC. The chain combines TRBV2 with TRBJ2-7; 8 bases map to TRBD2. Germline CDR1 reads SNHLY; CDR2 reads FYNNEI. After removal of 9 bases from V and 4 bases from J, the junction contained 8 bases not matched to a gene. CDR3 length: 13 residues.

This rearrangement joins TRBV30 to TRBJ2-1, with TRBD2 matching over 9 bases. V lost 0 bases, J lost 4 bases, and 4 bases stayed unmatched. The CDR3 is 15 amino acids. Germline lookup yields CDR1 GTSNPN and CDR2 SVGIG (reference sequence). CDR3 bases: TGTGCCTGGAGTGTAGGTAGCGGGGGTTACAATGAGCAGTTCTTC. Translation: CAWSVGSGGYNEQFF. The full variable domain, in which reference TRBV30 and TRBJ2-1 provide the parts outside the CDR3, is SQTIHQWPATLVQPVGSPLSLECTVEGTSNPNLYWYRQAAGRGLQLLFYSVGIGQISSEVPQNLSASRPQDRQFILSSKKLLLSDSGFYLCAWSVGSGGYNEQFFGPGTRLTVL.

The chain recombines TRBV9 with TRBJ1-6, with D unresolved. Trimming stripped 3 bases from V and 6 bases from J, with 13 bases between. From germline, CDR1 is SGDLS and CDR2 YYNGEE. The CDR3 is 15 residues long. The DNA of the CDR3 is TGTGCCAGCAGCGCCTCATCGGGTACTAATTCACCCCTCCACTTT. This codes for CASSASSGTNSPLHF.

This clone was counted a few times. The chain carries TRBV20-1 and TRBJ2-5; D ambiguous. Between the trimmed V and J ends, which lost 3 bases and 5 bases, there was a span of 4 bases. Germline loops: CDR1 DFQATT, CDR2 SNEGSKA (reference sequence). This CDR3 contains 10 residues. The CDR3 DNA reads TGCAGTGCTAGTGCGGAGACCCAGTACTTC. It is translated as CSASAETQYF.

The V call is TRBV2, the J call TRBJ2-7; D is ambiguous. Trimming pared 7 bases from V and 7 bases from J, leaving 17 bases between. CDR3 size: 13 residues. Germline V CDR1 and CDR2: SNHLY, FYNNEI. The CDR3 here is CASIPEVETEQYF. CDR3 nucleotides: TGTGCCAGCATCCCAGAGGTCGAAACGGAGCAGTACTTC.

There are a few counts of this clone. The chain is built from TRBV6-5 and TRBJ2-1; 7 bases line up with TRBD2. V lost 3 bases, J lost 7 bases, and 9 bases stayed unmatched. Germline CDR1 reads MNHEY; CDR2 reads SVGAGI. CDR3 length equals 15 residues. The CDR3 coding sequence is TGTGCCAGCAGTTATTGGGCGGGGGTTGATAATGAGCAGTTCTTC. Translation: CASSYWAGVDNEQFF.

The CDR3: CAISGQENSPLHF. In DNA, the CDR3 is TGTGCCATCAGTGGACAGGAGAATTCACCCCTCCACTTT. The genes are TRBV10-3 and TRBJ1-6, with D tentatively TRBD1 (6 bases). Germline V gives CDR1 ENHRY, CDR2 SYGVKD. The CDR3 contains 13 residues. Trimming removed 4 bases at V and 7 bases at J, with 8 bases between.

This clone was detected a few times. This chain uses TRBV4-3 with TRBJ2-3; no clear D. Germline CDR1 reads LGHNA; CDR2 reads YSLEER. The CDR3 sequence is 16 residues long. V lost 0 bases, J lost 0 bases, and 10 bases lay in between. The CDR3 DNA reads TGCGCCAGCAGCCAAGAGAGTAGCACCAGCACAGATACGCAGTATTTT. Its translation is CASSQESSTSTDTQYF.

The chain is built from TRBV29-1 and TRBJ1-4; TRBD1 agrees at 10 bases. From germline, CDR1 is SQVTM and CDR2 ANQGSEA. V shed 4 bases and J 7 bases; nucleotides not matched to a gene: 3. The CDR3 consists of 13 residues. The CDR3 DNA follows: TGCAGCGTTGCACGGGACAGGGGTGAAAAACTGTTTTTT. It translates to CSVARDRGEKLFF.

Only a few counts were recorded for this clone. The gene calls are TRBV14 and TRBJ2-7; no clear D. The CDR3 covers 12 residues. CDR1 is SGHDN and CDR2 is FVKESK in the germline V gene. V was pared by 0 bases and J by 6 bases, with 6 bases between. CDR3 DNA: TGTGCCAGCAGCCAAGATTCCCCCGAGCAGTACTTC. Protein: CASSQDSPEQYF.

The DNA of the CDR3 is TGTGCCAGCAGTTTAGGTTTTACCTACGAGCAGTACTTC. This codes for CASSLGFTYEQYF. V usage is TRBV28 and J usage is TRBJ2-7, with unresolved D. V was trimmed by 2 bases and J by 2 bases, leaving 7 bases between them. The V gene's germline CDR1 is MDHEN and CDR2 SYDVKM. The CDR3 is 13 residues long. The full variable domain, in which reference TRBV28 and TRBJ2-7 provide the parts outside the CDR3, is DVKVTQSSRYLVKRTGEKVFLECVQDMDHENMFWYRQDPGLGLRLIYFSYDVKMKEKGDIPEGYSVSREKKERFSLILESASTNQTSMYLCASSLGFTYEQYFGPGTRLTVT.

This clone was seen repeatedly, ten times or more. The chain combines TRBV30 with TRBJ2-3; 8 bases are a match to TRBD1. The J segment lost 3 bases and the V segment lost 2 bases, leaving 10 bases of the junction unmatched. The CDR3 runs to 16 residues. Germline V lookup: CDR1 GTSNPN, CDR2 SVGIG (reference sequence). CDR3 sequence (DNA): TGTGCCTGGAGTCAACTCGGACAGGGTAGAACAGATACGCAGTATTTT. It translates to CAWSQLGQGRTDTQYF.

Turning to this clone: The same CDR3 is also encoded by other DNA sequences in this sample. The CDR3 sequence is CASSQGLGETQYF. CDR3 nucleotide sequence: TGTGCCAGCAGCCAAGGTTTGGGAGAGACCCAGTACTTC. The chain joins TRBV14 to TRBJ2-5; unclear D gene. Between the trimmed V and J ends, which lost 1 base and 4 bases, there was a span of 7 bases. The CDR3 extends over 13 amino acids. In germline, CDR1 is SGHDN, CDR2 FVKESK.

Here the CDR3 reads CASSPQSYEQYF. Written as DNA, the CDR3 is TGTGCCAGCAGCCCCCAATCCTACGAGCAGTACTTC. This chain uses TRBV7-9 with TRBJ2-7; D is unclear. Germline values: CDR1 SEHNR, CDR2 FQNEAQ (reference sequence). CDR3 size: 12 residues. Trimming shortened V by 5 bases and J by 1 base, and 6 bases separated the two germline ends.

Details on this clone: This same CDR3 is encoded by further DNA sequences in the sample. The chain couples TRBV5-1 to TRBJ2-1; tentatively, D is TRBD1 (5 bases). V was pared by 0 bases and J by 3 bases, with 10 bases between. CDR1 and CDR2 from the germline V gene are SGHRS and YFSETQ. This CDR3 region has 15 residues. CDR3 sequence reads: CASSLGQGDYNEQFF. The CDR3 region has the DNA TGCGCCAGCAGCTTGGGGCAGGGTGACTACAATGAGCAGTTCTTC.